The entry that follows covers one T cell receptor beta chain sequence. Its antigen is not known. Measured with immunoSEQ multiplex PCR; TCRdb has only the in-frame clones, and not every one. This table holds about 150,000 clones, around nine tenths found once. Investigators merged groups given second doses at roughly 4 or roughly 12 weeks. The source of the sample is a study of T cell responses to AZD1222 COVID-19 vaccine. Whole-study findings and limits: Targets within unmutated variant regions were reportedly found for nearly half of spike-specific TCRs.

Losses at the gene ends were 2 bases for V and 6 bases for J; bases not matched to a gene: 6. Germline V CDR1 and CDR2: MNHEY, SVGAGI. The CDR3 is made up of 15 amino acids. This TCR was recovered from an adult who received the AZD1222 COVID-19 vaccine. The sequences come from peripheral blood, collected 28 days after the second AZD1222 dose. The V and J genes are TRBV6-5 and TRBJ1-4, with 7 positions matching TRBD1. CDR3 nucleotide sequence: TGTGCCAGCAGTTACGGGACAGCGCTGTATGAAAAACTGTTTTTT. This translates into CASSYGTALYEKLFF.